Listed here are 16 T cell receptor beta chains from one sample, sequenced in a study of blood T cell repertoires in COVID-19. The method was immunoSEQ multiplex PCR; TCRdb's version includes in-frame clones alone and lacks a portion of them. This table has a few hundred thousand clones, about 82% appearing once. The sequenced material came from peripheral blood. The origin of the receptors is a woman in her forties or fifties with active or convalescent COVID-19.

The V gene is TRBV7-2, the J gene TRBJ2-2; 8 bases agree with TRBD1. V trimming: 1 base; J trimming: 1 base; junction bases outside the gene matches: 8. Germline lookup yields CDR1 SGHTA and CDR2 FQGNSA. The CDR3 has 18 amino acids. In nucleotides, the CDR3 is TGTGCCAGCAGCTTAGAAGGGGACAGGCAGAGGAACACCGGGGAGCTGTTTTTT. Protein: CASSLEGDRQRNTGELFF.

V usage is TRBV10-3 and J usage is TRBJ1-1; 9 bases match TRBD1. Germline V gene lookup returns CDR1 ENHRY and CDR2 SYGVKD. Trimming removed 6 bases from V and 3 bases from J; junction bases left unmatched: 2. There are 13 residues in the CDR3. The CDR3 DNA reads TGTGCCATCAGCGGACAGGGGTACACTGAAGCTTTCTTT. It is translated as CAISGQGYTEAFF.

This chain uses TRBV7-9 with TRBJ2-1; 10 bases agree with TRBD2. The ends lost 4 bases at V and 4 bases at J; junction bases unmatched: 4. CDR1 and CDR2 from the germline V gene are SEHNR and FQNEAQ (reference sequence). This CDR3 comprises 15 residues. CDR3 nucleotide sequence: TGTGCCAGCAGCTGGGGAGCGGGAGGGTACAATGAGCAGTTCTTC. Amino acids: CASSWGAGGYNEQFF.

The CDR3 sequence: CASSQVTGDGTEAFF. CDR3 sequence (DNA): TGTGCCAGCAGCCAAGTGACAGGGGATGGCACTGAAGCTTTCTTT. The gene calls are TRBV3-1 (or the pseudogene TRBV3-2) and TRBJ1-1; 8 bases agree with TRBD1. V trimming: 1 base; J trimming: 4 bases; junction bases outside the gene matches: 5. The CDR3 is made up of 15 amino acids. Per the germline V gene, CDR1 is LGHDT and CDR2 is YNNKEL (reference sequence).

The chain recombines TRBV2 with TRBJ1-2; no clear D gene. The CDR3 totals 14 residues. The germline V gene has CDR1 SNHLY and CDR2 FYNNEI. V dropped 1 base and J dropped 8 bases, with 14 bases sitting between them. The CDR3: CASSEGRGTEGYTF. DNA of the CDR3: TGTGCCAGCAGTGAAGGTCGGGGTACGGAGGGCTACACCTTC. Based on the CDR3 plus reference TRBV2 and TRBJ1-2, the full variable domain is EPEVTQTPSHQVTQMGQEVILRCVPISNHLYFYWYRQILGQKVEFLVSFYNNEISEKSEIFDDQFSVERPDGSNFTLKIRSTKLEDSAMYFCASSEGRGTEGYTFGSGTRLTVV.

This chain links TRBV2 with TRBJ1-1; D gene uncertain. Trimming took 2 bases from V and 11 from J, leaving 12 bases between them. The CDR3 length is 12 residues. Germline lookup yields CDR1 SNHLY and CDR2 FYNNEI. The CDR3, as DNA: TGTGCCAGCAGTGAATTAGCCCAGTGGGCTTTCTTT. Encoded protein: CASSELAQWAFF.

The rearrangement links TRBV28 to TRBJ2-7, with no clear D. V lost 7 bases, J lost 5 bases, and 12 bases lay in between. This CDR3 contains 12 residues. Germline CDR1 is MDHEN and CDR2 is SYDVKM. CDR3: CASMGSLNEQYF. CDR3 in DNA: TGTGCCAGCATGGGCAGTTTGAACGAGCAGTACTTC.

The count of this clone is one. This chain links TRBV7-9 with TRBJ1-5; D unresolved. Germline lookup yields CDR1 SEHNR and CDR2 FQNEAQ (reference sequence). Trimming shortened V by 3 bases and J by 5 bases, and 8 bases separated the two germline ends. The CDR3 extends over 13 amino acids. The CDR3 loop is CASSFVGDQPQHF. The CDR3 DNA is TGTGCCAGCAGCTTCGTCGGGGATCAGCCCCAGCATTTT.

The rearrangement joins TRBV5-1 to TRBJ1-1; the D gene is possibly TRBD1 (6 bases). Germline CDR1 and CDR2: SGHRS and YFSETQ. The CDR3 sequence is 14 residues long. V lost 2 bases, J lost 5 bases, and 13 bases lay in between. CDR3 amino acids: CASSFEQGGTEAFF. The CDR3 DNA follows: TGCGCCAGCAGCTTCGAACAGGGAGGGACTGAAGCTTTCTTT.

The J gene is TRBJ2-7, the V gene TRBV28, with TRBD2 identical over 13 bases. The J segment lost 3 bases and the V segment lost 5 bases, leaving 4 bases of the junction unmatched. The CDR3 sequence is 15 residues long. Germline assignment: CDR1 MDHEN and CDR2 SYDVKM. The CDR3 sequence is CASSLGLAGVYEQYF. CDR3 sequence (DNA): TGTGCCAGCAGTCTAGGACTAGCGGGAGTCTACGAGCAGTACTTC. Complete variable domain (other parts from reference TRBV28 and TRBJ2-7): DVKVTQSSRYLVKRTGEKVFLECVQDMDHENMFWYRQDPGLGLRLIYFSYDVKMKEKGDIPEGYSVSREKKERFSLILESASTNQTSMYLCASSLGLAGVYEQYFGPGTRLTVT.

The V and J genes are TRBV27 and TRBJ2-1, with 8 bases lining up with TRBD2. This CDR3 spans 16 amino acids. From germline, CDR1 is MNHEY and CDR2 SMNVEV (reference sequence). Trimming removed 1 base from V and 2 bases from J; junction bases left unmatched: 4. CDR3 in amino acids: CASSLYGGRPYNEQFF. CDR3 nucleotides: TGTGCCAGCAGTTTATATGGCGGGAGGCCCTACAATGAGCAGTTCTTC.

The DNA for the CDR3 is TGTGGGATCGGGAGCGGGAGTAACTACGAGCAGTACTTC. Amino acid sequence: CGIGSGSNYEQYF. The V gene is TRBV7-9, the J gene TRBJ2-7; 8 positions agree with TRBD2. From germline, CDR1 is SEHNR and CDR2 FQNEAQ (reference sequence). CDR3 size: 13 residues.

The chain links TRBV11-3 to TRBJ2-1; weak D call: TRBD2 (6 bases). Germline values: CDR1 SGHNT, CDR2 YENEEA. The CDR3 has 17 residues. The V end lost 5 bases, the J end lost 3 bases, and 20 bases lay between the germline ends. CDR3 loop: CASSPLVGLPYYNEQFF. As DNA, the CDR3 is TGTGCCAGCAGCCCTCTAGTGGGACTTCCCTACTACAATGAGCAGTTCTTC. The whole variable domain, filled in from reference TRBV11-3 and TRBJ2-1, reads EAGVVQSPRYKIIEKKQPVAFWCNPISGHNTLYWYLQNLGQGPELLIRYENEEAVDDSQLPKDRFSAERLKGVDSTLKIQPAELGDSAVYLCASSPLVGLPYYNEQFFGPGTRLTVL.

The rearrangement links TRBV7-3 to TRBJ2-1, with 10 positions matching TRBD2. CDR3 length: 14 residues. J gave up 5 bases and V 2 bases, and 0 bases lay outside the gene matches. The germline gives CDR1 SGHTA, CDR2 FQGTGA. CDR3 sequence reads: CASSLGLADNEQFF. The CDR3 DNA follows: TGTGCCAGCAGCTTAGGACTAGCGGACAATGAGCAGTTCTTC.

The chain combines TRBV7-9 with TRBJ1-1, with D perhaps matching TRBD1 (5 bases). The CDR3 runs 14 residues. The germline gives CDR1 SEHNR, CDR2 FQNEAQ (reference sequence). The V end lost 5 bases, the J end lost 0 bases, and 10 bases lay between the germline ends. CDR3 residues: CASSRGGLNTEAFF. The CDR3 DNA follows: TGTGCCAGCAGCCGGGGGGGTCTGAACACTGAAGCTTTCTTT.

J is TRBJ1-6 and V is TRBV5-1, with 8 bases that match TRBD1. The V gene end was trimmed by 1 base and the J gene end by 10 bases; junction bases not matched to a gene: 7. Germline values: CDR1 SGHRS, CDR2 YFSETQ. This CDR3 is built from 15 residues. CDR3 amino acids: CASSLTPGGGSPLHF. The CDR3 DNA is TGCGCCAGCAGCTTGACGCCAGGGGGCGGATCACCCCTCCACTTT.